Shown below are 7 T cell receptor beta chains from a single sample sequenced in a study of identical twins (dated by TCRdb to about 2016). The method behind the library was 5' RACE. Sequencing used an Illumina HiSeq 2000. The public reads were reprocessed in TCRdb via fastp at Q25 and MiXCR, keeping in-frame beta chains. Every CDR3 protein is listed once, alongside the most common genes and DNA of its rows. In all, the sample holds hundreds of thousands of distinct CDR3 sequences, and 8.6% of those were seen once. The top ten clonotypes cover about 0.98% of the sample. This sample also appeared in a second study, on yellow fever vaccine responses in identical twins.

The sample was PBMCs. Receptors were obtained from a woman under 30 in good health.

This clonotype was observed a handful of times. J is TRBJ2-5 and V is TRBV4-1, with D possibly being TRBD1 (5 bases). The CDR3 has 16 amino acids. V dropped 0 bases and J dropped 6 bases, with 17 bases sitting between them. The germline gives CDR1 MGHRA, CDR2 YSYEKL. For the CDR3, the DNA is TGCGCCAGCAGCCAAGAGGGTGGGCCAGGGATAAAGACCCAGTACTTC. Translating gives CASSQEGGPGIKTQYF.

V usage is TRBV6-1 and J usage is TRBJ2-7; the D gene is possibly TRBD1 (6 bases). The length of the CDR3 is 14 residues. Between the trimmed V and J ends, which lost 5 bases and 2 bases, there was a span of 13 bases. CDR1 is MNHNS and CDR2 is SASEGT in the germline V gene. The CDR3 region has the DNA TGTGCCAGCAGTATTGGGGACATGGCCTACGAGCAGTACTTC. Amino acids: CASSIGDMAYEQYF.

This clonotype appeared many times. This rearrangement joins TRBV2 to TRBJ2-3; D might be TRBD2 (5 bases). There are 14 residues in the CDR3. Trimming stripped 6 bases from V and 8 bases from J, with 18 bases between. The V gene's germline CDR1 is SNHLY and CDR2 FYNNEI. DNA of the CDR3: TGTGCCAGCAGCCGATTGGTCGGGGAAGGTACGCAGTATTTT. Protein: CASSRLVGEGTQYF.

CDR3 DNA sequence: TGTGCCAGCAGTTTAGCGCGGGGGGCCCGCACAGATACGCAGTATTTT. Its protein product is CASSLARGARTDTQYF. The chain links TRBV27 to TRBJ2-3; 8 nucleotides align to TRBD2. Per germline, CDR1 MNHEY and CDR2 SMNVEV (reference sequence). J was trimmed by 1 base and V by 2 bases; bases with no gene match: 5. This CDR3 spans 16 amino acids.

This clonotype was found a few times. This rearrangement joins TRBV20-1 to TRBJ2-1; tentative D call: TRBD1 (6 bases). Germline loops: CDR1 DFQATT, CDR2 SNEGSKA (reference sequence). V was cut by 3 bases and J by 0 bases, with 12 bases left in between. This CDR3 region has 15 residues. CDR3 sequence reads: CSARPGHLSYNEQFF. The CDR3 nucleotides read TGCAGTGCTAGGCCGGGACACCTCTCCTACAATGAGCAGTTCTTC.

The CDR3 protein is CSARDRSGASYEQYF. In DNA form, the CDR3 reads TGCAGTGCTAGAGATCGGTCAGGGGCGTCCTACGAGCAGTACTTC. This chain links TRBV20-1 with TRBJ2-7; tentative D call: TRBD1 (6 bases). Looked up from germline, CDR1 is DFQATT and CDR2 is SNEGSKA (reference sequence). The CDR3 loop spans 15 amino acids. V was cut by 0 bases and J by 1 base, with 13 bases left in between.

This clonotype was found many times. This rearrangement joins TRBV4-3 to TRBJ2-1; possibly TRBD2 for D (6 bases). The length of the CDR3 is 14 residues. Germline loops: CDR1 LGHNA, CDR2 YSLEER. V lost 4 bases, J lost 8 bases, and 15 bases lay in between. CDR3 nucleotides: TGCGCCAGCAGCCGAGACCAGGCGGGATATGAGCAGTTCTTC. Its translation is CASSRDQAGYEQFF.